Here is one T cell receptor beta chain with its context. The antigen it recognizes is unknown. There are no base qualities to consult, and no much larger clone falls within one base. The CDR3 contains 16 residues, cysteine and phenylalanine counted. This entry keeps only the CDR3 DNA: 48 bases, framed from base 1. CDR1 is given as KGHSH and CDR2 as LQKENI, both from the germline V gene. Trimming removed 0 bases from V and 6 bases from J; the gene matches leave 9 bases unexplained. Receptors were amplified or captured by PCR. For sequencing, an Illumina HiSeq 2500 was employed. To normalize quantification of the TCRbeta repertoire, the TCR libraries were built with molecular barcoding that relied on unique molecular identifiers. TCRdb took the public reads, trimmed them with fastp at Q25, ran MiXCR for clone calling and kept in-frame beta chains. Each entry is one CDR3 protein sequence, shown with its most common DNA and genes. This sample holds fewer than 550,000 distinct CDR3 sequences; over 10% were observed only once. The ten largest account for around 15% of the sample.

These data originate in a study of T-cell reconstitution after alpha-beta-depleted transplantation in children (dated by TCRdb to 2016 to 2017). In the study overall: T-cell immune reconstitution after TCRalphabeta/CD19-depleted allogeneic hematopoietic cell transplantation in children was quantitatively tracked in the study by means of TCR repertoire profiling.

What the treatment or condition label conveys for this sample: allogeneic hematopoietic cell transplantation with graft depleted of TCRalphabeta T cells and CD19 B cells. TCRalphabeta/CD19-depleted allogeneic hematopoietic cell grafts were given to the transplant recipients, all of whom were children. Beyond this particular receptor, the publication reports: In some patients, the high TCRbeta diversity seen at day 60 was put down to recipient T cells and intrathymic progenitors that had survived conditioning. Over subsequent months, a decline in hyperexpanded clone frequencies was noted, and after one year, T-cell counts and TCRbeta diversity were mostly ascribed to newly produced T cells. The apparently early recovery of alphabetaT-cell counts about two months after transplant reportedly depended on only several hundred rapidly expanded clones that came from non-depleted graft cells.

The source of this sequence is a female patient between 2 and 15 years old who had a stem cell transplant for aplastic anemia, so the T cells may come from the graft donor. Sequenced material: PBMCs, mostly from graft donor cells, taken 180 days after TCRalphabeta/CD19-depleted stem cell transplant. The chain links TRBV18 with TRBJ2-7, with 9 bases aligning to TRBD1. The CDR3 in this case is CASSPPKGQGSGEQYF. The DNA sequence is as follows: TGTGCCAGCTCACCACCGAAGGGACAGGGATCGGGCGAGCAGTACTTC.